One sample yielded the 30 T cell receptor beta chains listed below, sequenced in a study of blood T cell repertoires in COVID-19. Only in-frame clones appear in the TCRdb table, and some are missing; sequencing was by immunoSEQ multiplex PCR. Of 270,000 or so clones listed, around 88% were seen once; the top ten hold 1.2%. Sequenced sample: PBMCs or T cells enriched from blood (not recorded which). The receptors shown here come from a woman aged 40-49 years with acute COVID-19.

The chain uses TRBV7-9 and TRBJ2-2, with 13 bases that match TRBD2. J was trimmed by 7 bases and V by 5 bases; bases with no gene match: 10. This CDR3 has 17 amino acids. CDR1 and CDR2 (germline): SEHNR, FQNEAQ (reference sequence). The CDR3 DNA reads TGTGCCAGCAGCGCCAGACTAGCGGGAGGAGGTCACGGGGAGCTGTTTTTT. This encodes CASSARLAGGGHGELFF.

The rearrangement links TRBV7-9 to TRBJ2-5; D possibly corresponds to TRBD1 (5 bases). Trimming left V 0 bases short and J 3 bases short, with 8 bases between. Germline assignment: CDR1 SEHNR and CDR2 FQNEAQ (reference sequence). CDR3 length: 14 residues. The CDR3 nucleotides are TGTGCCAGCAGCTTAGCGCAAGGGGAAGAGACCCAGTACTTC. Translated, it gives CASSLAQGEETQYF.

This rearrangement joins TRBV28 to TRBJ2-1; TRBD1 aligns across 10 bases. Trimming removed 4 bases from V and 10 bases from J; junction bases left unmatched: 25. Germline loops: CDR1 MDHEN, CDR2 SYDVKM. The CDR3 sequence is 20 residues long. The CDR3 here is CASSSDRGPPEGAGVNEQFF. The CDR3 region has the DNA TGTGCCAGCAGTTCCGACAGGGGGCCCCCTGAAGGGGCGGGAGTGAACGAGCAGTTCTTC.

This sequence joins TRBV2 and TRBJ2-5; 8 bases match TRBD1. The CDR3 totals 13 residues. Trimming removed 6 bases from V and 4 bases from J; junction bases left unmatched: 4. The germline CDR1 and CDR2 sequences are SNHLY and FYNNEI. The CDR3 is CASRTGDSETQYF. The CDR3 DNA reads TGTGCCAGCAGGACAGGGGACTCAGAGACCCAGTACTTC.

As for this clone: The sample contains more than one DNA sequence encoding this CDR3. The CDR3 loop reads CASSPGQEETQYF. The CDR3 coding sequence is TGTGCCAGCTCACCGGGGCAAGAAGAGACCCAGTACTTC. The chain has TRBV18 and TRBJ2-5; the D gene is possibly TRBD1 (5 bases). V was pared by 3 bases and J by 3 bases, with 8 bases between. The CDR3 is 13 residues long. Germline values: CDR1 KGHSH, CDR2 LQKENI.

The V gene is TRBV19, the J gene TRBJ1-5; D is unresolved. Deletions cut 4 bases from V and 6 bases from J, with 13 bases between. This CDR3 is built from 14 residues. Germline CDR1 is LNHDA and CDR2 is SQIVND (reference sequence). In nucleotides, the CDR3 is TGTGCCAGTAGTAAGGCGGGCGTTGGTCAGCCCCAGCATTTT. Protein: CASSKAGVGQPQHF.

The chain has TRBV10-1 and TRBJ2-1; maybe TRBD2 (6 bases). The CDR3 loop spans 17 amino acids. The germline V gene encodes CDR1 WNHNN and CDR2 SYGVQD (reference sequence). Trimming shortened V by 2 bases and J by 2 bases, and 16 bases separated the two germline ends. CDR3 sequence reads: CASSEMVLRGAYNEQFF. DNA of the CDR3: TGCGCCAGCAGTGAGATGGTTTTGCGGGGAGCCTACAATGAGCAGTTCTTC.

V gene TRBV2 combines with J gene TRBJ1-1, with D unclear. This CDR3 is 13 amino acids long. Trimming left V 8 bases short and J 2 bases short, with 12 bases between. Germline V gene lookup returns CDR1 SNHLY and CDR2 FYNNEI. CDR3 in amino acids: CASRSGINTEAFF. CDR3 DNA sequence: TGTGCCAGCCGATCAGGTATAAACACTGAAGCTTTCTTT.

This clone was detected once. The chain joins TRBV6-5 to TRBJ1-2, with a tentative D call TRBD1 (5 bases). CDR3 length: 12 amino acids. Germline loops: CDR1 MNHEY, CDR2 SVGAGI. CDR3 protein: CAGSVGRRGYTF. Written as DNA, the CDR3 is TGTGCAGGAAGCGTGGGGCGACGCGGCTACACCTTC.

The chain links TRBV7-3 to TRBJ2-1; 7 bases line up with TRBD2. CDR1 is SGHTA and CDR2 is FQGTGA in the germline V gene. This CDR3 has 17 residues. Trimming took 2 bases from V and 2 from J; bases not matched to a gene: 9. The CDR3 nucleotides read TGTGCCAGCAGCTTACGAGAGGGGCGGGAGACCTACAATGAGCAGTTCTTC. This codes for CASSLREGRETYNEQFF. Filled out from reference TRBV7-3 and TRBJ2-1, the complete variable domain reads GAGVSQTPSNKVTEKGKYVELRCDPISGHTALYWYRQSLGQGPEFLIYFQGTGAADDSGLPNDRFFAVRPEGSVSTLKIQRTERGDSAVYLCASSLREGRETYNEQFFGPGTRLTVL.

This clone has more than one count but fewer than ten. The chain has TRBV19 and TRBJ1-1; weak D call: TRBD1 (5 bases). CDR1 and CDR2 from the germline V gene are LNHDA and SQIVND (reference sequence). The V gene lost 6 bases and the J gene lost 4 bases, with 18 bases spanning the gap. This CDR3 comprises 15 residues. CDR3 region: CASRLKVMTATEAFF. CDR3 in DNA: TGTGCCAGTAGGCTGAAAGTAATGACAGCCACTGAAGCTTTCTTT.

In this sample, this clone turned up once. The chain is built from TRBV7-9 and TRBJ2-2; 9 nucleotides align to TRBD2. Looked up from germline, CDR1 is SEHNR and CDR2 is FQNEAQ (reference sequence). This CDR3 is built from 13 residues. V gave up 4 bases and J gave up 9 bases; unmatched junction bases: 3. The DNA for the CDR3 is TGTGCCAGCAGCTCCCTAGCGGGAAGGGAGCTGTTTTTT. Translating it yields CASSSLAGRELFF.

The rearrangement uses TRBV4-3 and TRBJ1-1; D perhaps matches TRBD1 (5 bases). The germline V and J ends were trimmed by 4 bases and 1 base, with 10 bases remaining between them. CDR1 is LGHNA, CDR2 YSLEER, per germline. CDR3 length: 14 residues. In nucleotides, the CDR3 is TGCGCCAGCAGCCGGGACTTAGAGAACACTGAAGCTTTCTTT. This sequence encodes CASSRDLENTEAFF.

The genes are TRBV14 and TRBJ2-2; D is unclear. CDR1 and CDR2 (germline): SGHDN, FVKESK. The CDR3 is made up of 17 amino acids. The V and J ends lost 3 bases and 1 base respectively, with 15 bases between them. This chain's CDR3 is CASSQLFAVENTGELFF. The CDR3 DNA sequence: TGTGCCAGCAGCCAGCTCTTCGCGGTTGAGAACACCGGGGAGCTGTTTTTT.

The gene calls are TRBV9 and TRBJ2-6, with D possibly matching TRBD1 (6 bases). The V end lost 2 bases, the J end lost 4 bases, and 13 bases lay between the germline ends. The CDR3 contains 16 residues. Looked up from germline, CDR1 is SGDLS and CDR2 is YYNGEE. CDR3 coding DNA: TGTGCCAGCAGCGTCAACAGGGCCCCCGGGGCCAACGTCCTGACTTTC. It yields the protein CASSVNRAPGANVLTF.

This chain joins TRBV2 and TRBJ2-1, with TRBD2 identical over 15 bases. The CDR3 totals 22 residues. The germline gives CDR1 SNHLY, CDR2 FYNNEI. The junction had 27 bases not matched to a gene; V was cut back by 1 base and J by 14 bases. This CDR3 reads CASSEGTRTSGRVGRREGWKFF. The CDR3 DNA reads TGTGCCAGCAGTGAAGGGACAAGGACTAGCGGGAGGGTTGGGAGAAGGGAGGGATGGAAGTTCTTC.

This rearrangement joins TRBV11-2 to TRBJ2-7; 8 bases agree with TRBD2. J was trimmed by 4 bases and V by 2 bases; bases with no gene match: 10. Germline CDR1 and CDR2: SGHAT and FQNNGV. The CDR3 covers 16 residues. As DNA, the CDR3 is TGTGCCAGCAGCTTAATCTGGAGCGGGAGCCGGTACGAGCAGTACTTC. It codes for CASSLIWSGSRYEQYF. The whole variable domain, filled in from reference TRBV11-2 and TRBJ2-7, reads EAGVAQSPRYKIIEKRQSVAFWCNPISGHATLYWYQQILGQGPKLLIQFQNNGVVDDSQLPKDRFSAERLKGVDSTLKIQPAKLEDSAVYLCASSLIWSGSRYEQYFGPGTRLTVT.

V usage is TRBV9 and J usage is TRBJ1-2; 8 nucleotides line up with TRBD1. The CDR3 runs 14 residues. Germline V gives CDR1 SGDLS, CDR2 YYNGEE. Losses at the gene ends were 4 bases for V and 4 bases for J; bases not matched to a gene: 6. As DNA, the CDR3 is TGTGCCAGCAGCCCGACAGGGGTGGGCTATGGCTACACCTTC. Amino acid sequence: CASSPTGVGYGYTF.

This clone is a singleton in its sample. J is TRBJ2-1 and V is TRBV9, with 9 bases lining up with TRBD2. The CDR3 runs 15 residues. Germline V CDR1 and CDR2: SGDLS, YYNGEE. The junction had 10 bases not matched to a gene; V was cut back by 3 bases and J by 9 bases. The CDR3, as DNA: TGTGCCAGCAGCGGGGGGGCTAGCGGGAACACTGAGCAGTTCTTC. Translated: CASSGGASGNTEQFF.

The chain links TRBV29-1 to TRBJ2-5; the match to TRBD1 covers 8 bases. The CDR3 spans 13 residues. V shed 6 bases and J 4 bases; nucleotides not matched to a gene: 7. The germline V gene encodes CDR1 SQVTM and CDR2 ANQGSEA. The CDR3 DNA reads as TGCAGCGTCCTCAGGGGGCTCATAGAGACCCAGTACTTC. Translation: CSVLRGLIETQYF.

This chain links TRBV30 with TRBJ1-1; D remains ambiguous. V lost 5 bases and J 5 bases, leaving 21 bases between the germline ends. The CDR3 runs 15 residues. The V gene's germline CDR1 is GTSNPN and CDR2 SVGIG (reference sequence). This CDR3 reads CAWGPPGPRRTEAFF. In DNA form, the CDR3 reads TGTGCCTGGGGCCCCCCCGGGCCTCGGAGGACTGAAGCTTTCTTT.

There are a few counts of this clone. The chain is built from TRBV21-1 and TRBJ1-5; no DNA check was done on the table's D call, TRBD1. TRBV21-1 is given as a pseudogene. The CDR3 has 21 amino acids. The CDR3 sequence: CASSNGQPRSPCLYSNQPQHF. CDR3 DNA: TGTGCCAGCAGCAATGGACAGCCTAGATCTCCCTGTTTATATAGCAATCAGCCCCAGCATTTT.

The CDR3: CASSLLSGLTTDTQYF. The CDR3 DNA follows: TGTGCCAGCAGCTTACTGAGTGGACTAACCACAGATACGCAGTATTTT. The chain is built from TRBV11-2 and TRBJ2-3, with D possibly TRBD2 on 6 matching bases. With 2 bases removed from V and 2 bases from J, the gap between germline ends came to 14 bases. The CDR3 has 16 residues. Germline CDR1 is SGHAT and CDR2 is FQNNGV.

The sample holds one count of this clone. The chain carries TRBV4-2 and TRBJ2-7; D gene uncertain. The CDR3 totals 15 residues. Germline V CDR1 and CDR2: LGHNA, YNFKEQ. The ends were cut back, 0 bases at V and 2 bases at J, with 11 bases in the middle. CDR3 coding DNA: TGTGCCAGCAGCCAAGACCTTCGGGTGCCCTACGAGCAGTACTTC. Translated: CASSQDLRVPYEQYF.

This clone was counted only a few times. The chain carries TRBV5-4 and TRBJ2-1, with 11 bases lining up with TRBD2. Per germline, CDR1 SGHNT and CDR2 YYREEE (reference sequence). V gave up 5 bases and J gave up 7 bases; unmatched junction bases: 11. The CDR3 is 16 residues long. DNA of the CDR3: TGTGCCAGCAGTTGGGATACTAGCGGGAGCTTAAATGAGCAGTTCTTC. Amino acids: CASSWDTSGSLNEQFF.

This chain connects TRBV24-1 to TRBJ1-4, with TRBD1 as a possible D gene (5 bases). The germline V and J ends were trimmed by 8 bases and 8 bases, with 17 bases remaining between them. Germline CDR1 and CDR2: KGHDR and SFDVKD. The CDR3 covers 14 residues. CDR3 nucleotide sequence: TGTGCCACCATATGGTCGGGACTGAGAGAAAAACTGTTTTTT. It encodes CATIWSGLREKLFF.

The chain employs TRBV5-1 and TRBJ1-1; D ambiguous. This CDR3 is built from 14 residues. Trimming stripped 3 bases from V and 0 bases from J, with 9 bases between. Germline-derived CDR1 and CDR2 are SGHRS and YFSETQ. CDR3 in amino acids: CASSWRALNTEAFF. The CDR3 DNA sequence: TGCGCCAGCAGCTGGAGGGCCCTGAACACTGAAGCTTTCTTT. Full variable domain (missing parts from reference TRBV5-1 and TRBJ1-1): KAGVTQTPRYLIKTRGQQVTLSCSPISGHRSVSWYQQTPGQGLQFLFEYFSETQRNKGNFPGRFSGRQFSNSRSEMNVSTLELGDSALYLCASSWRALNTEAFFGQGTRLTVV.

The rearrangement joins TRBV21-1 to TRBJ2-7; the D call in the table, TRBD2, was not verified against the DNA. TRBV21-1 is listed as a pseudogene. The CDR3 is 23 amino acids. The CDR3 is CASSRGGLWTSGILSLLRYEQYV. The CDR3, as DNA: TGTGCCAGCAGCAGGGGCGGGTTGTGGACTAGCGGGATTCTGAGCTTGTTGAGGTACGAGCAGTACGTC.

This clone was detected once. The chain couples TRBV28 to TRBJ2-1, with TRBD1 identical over 11 bases. The trim removed 4 bases at V and 6 bases at J, leaving 8 bases unmatched. The CDR3 spans 16 residues. Germline lookup yields CDR1 MDHEN and CDR2 SYDVKM. The CDR3 DNA follows: TGTGCCAGCAGTTCATACCGGGACAGGGGGAGCAATGAGCAGTTCTTC. This encodes CASSSYRDRGSNEQFF.

J is TRBJ1-3 and V is TRBV30, with a weak D call TRBD1 (5 bases). Germline CDR1 reads GTSNPN; CDR2 reads SVGIG (reference sequence). CDR3 length: 14 residues. V lost 3 bases and J 2 bases, leaving 11 bases between the germline ends. Here the CDR3 DNA reads TGTGCCTGGAGGCGCCCAGGGACTGGAAACACCATATATTTT. Its translation: CAWRRPGTGNTIYF. The variable domain in full, completed from reference TRBV30 and TRBJ1-3, reads SQTIHQWPATLVQPVGSPLSLECTVEGTSNPNLYWYRQAAGRGLQLLFYSVGIGQISSEVPQNLSASRPQDRQFILSSKKLLLSDSGFYLCAWRRPGTGNTIYFGEGSWLTVV.